Below are 7 T cell receptor beta chains sequenced from a single sample in a study of blood T cell repertoires in COVID-19 (dated by TCRdb to 2018 to 2020). Library generation was performed with the immunoSEQ multiplex PCR assay. Imported from immuneACCESS, the table was reduced by TCRdb to in-frame sequences with V and J called. These copies leave out some clones; in studies compared against another copy, an unresolved V gene accounts for under half, and the cause of the remainder is not known. The sample table shows fewer than 250,000 clones, and around nine tenths are seen once. Roughly 0.69% of the sample is held by the ten biggest clonotypes. The specimen sequenced was peripheral blood. These receptors all come from a man aged 35-49 years with acute or convalescent COVID-19.

The chain links TRBV6-5 to TRBJ1-1, with no clear D. Germline V gene data show CDR1 as MNHEY and CDR2 as SVGAGI. The length of the CDR3 is 12 residues. V was cut by 3 bases and J by 7 bases, with 9 bases left in between. The CDR3, as DNA: TGTGCCAGCAGTTATCAAACGGGTGAAGCTTTCTTT. Protein: CASSYQTGEAFF.

The genes are TRBV19 and TRBJ2-7; 11 nucleotides match TRBD1. Looked up from germline, CDR1 is LNHDA and CDR2 is SQIVND (reference sequence). The junction had 5 bases not matched to a gene; V was cut back by 8 bases and J by 5 bases. The CDR3 loop spans 13 amino acids. The CDR3 loop is CASSGTGGHEQYF. In nucleotides, the CDR3 is TGTGCCAGTTCCGGGACAGGGGGACACGAGCAGTACTTC.

V gene TRBV4-1 combines with J gene TRBJ1-2, with 7 bases aligning to TRBD1. Germline CDR1 MGHRA, CDR2 YSYEKL. CDR3 length: 15 amino acids. The V gene end was trimmed by 4 bases and the J gene end by 2 bases; junction bases not matched to a gene: 7. The CDR3 nucleotides are TGCGCCAGCAGCCCTGTGACAGGGACCAACTATGGCTACACCTTC. This translates into CASSPVTGTNYGYTF.

This clone was recorded a few times. V gene TRBV29-1 combines with J gene TRBJ1-2, with TRBD1 matching 7 bases. Germline V gene data show CDR1 as SQVTM and CDR2 as ANQGSEA. The junction had 10 bases not matched to a gene; V was cut back by 0 bases and J by 6 bases. The CDR3 is made up of 15 amino acids. CDR3 in amino acids: CSVEDKAGGIDGYTF. CDR3 coding DNA: TGCAGCGTTGAAGATAAGGCAGGGGGGATTGATGGCTACACCTTC.

This chain uses TRBV7-8 with TRBJ2-1; TRBD2 matches 10 bases. J gave up 9 bases and V 5 bases, and 13 bases lay outside the gene matches. Germline CDR1 and CDR2: SGHVS and FQNEAQ. This CDR3 is 16 amino acids long. The CDR3 protein is CASSPPGLALQSEQFF. The CDR3 DNA is TGTGCCAGCAGCCCCCCGGGACTAGCGTTACAATCTGAGCAGTTCTTC.

The genes are TRBV14 and TRBJ1-2; TRBD1 matches 7 bases. CDR1 is SGHDN and CDR2 is FVKESK in the germline V gene. The V gene end was trimmed by 0 bases and the J gene end by 4 bases; junction bases not matched to a gene: 8. This CDR3 is built from 16 residues. CDR3 nucleotides: TGTGCCAGCAGCCAAGAAGGGGGCGTTGAGGTCTATGGCTACACCTTC. This gives the protein CASSQEGGVEVYGYTF.

This chain joins TRBV5-1 and TRBJ2-5; 10 bases are shared with TRBD2. Germline CDR1 and CDR2: SGHRS and YFSETQ. The CDR3 totals 15 residues. Unmatched junction bases numbered 6, after V lost 2 bases and J lost 5 bases. The CDR3 is CASSLTSGAWETQYF. The CDR3 DNA is TGCGCCAGCAGCTTAACTAGCGGGGCTTGGGAGACCCAGTACTTC.